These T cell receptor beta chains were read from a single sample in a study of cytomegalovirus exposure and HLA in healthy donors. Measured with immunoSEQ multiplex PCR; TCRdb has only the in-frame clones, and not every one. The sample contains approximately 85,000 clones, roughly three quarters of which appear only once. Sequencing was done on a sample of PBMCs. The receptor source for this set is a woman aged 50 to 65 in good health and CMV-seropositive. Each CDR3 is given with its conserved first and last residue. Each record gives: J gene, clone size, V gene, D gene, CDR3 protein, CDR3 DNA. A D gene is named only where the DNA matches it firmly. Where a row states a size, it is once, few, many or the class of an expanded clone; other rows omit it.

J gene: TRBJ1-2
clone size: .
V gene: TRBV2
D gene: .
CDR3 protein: CASSERNYGYTF
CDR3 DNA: TGTGCCAGCAGTGAGCGTAACTATGGCTACACCTTC

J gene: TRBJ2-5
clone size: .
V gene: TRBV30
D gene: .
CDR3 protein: CAWSVLYGETQYF
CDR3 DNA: TGTGCCTGGAGTGTCCTGTACGGGGAGACCCAGTACTTC

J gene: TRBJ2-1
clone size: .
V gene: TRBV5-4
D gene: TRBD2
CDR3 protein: CASSLVSGRANEQFF
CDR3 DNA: TGTGCCAGCAGCTTGGTTAGCGGGAGGGCCAATGAGCAGTTCTTC

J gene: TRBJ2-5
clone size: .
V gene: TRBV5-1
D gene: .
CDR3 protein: CASSLTGRETQYF
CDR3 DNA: TGCGCCAGCAGCTTGACAGGGCGGGAGACCCAGTACTTC

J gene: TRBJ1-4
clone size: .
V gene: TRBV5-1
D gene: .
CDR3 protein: CASSLAGTTNEKLFF
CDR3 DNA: TGCGCCAGCAGCTTGGCCGGGACAACTAATGAAAAACTGTTTTTT

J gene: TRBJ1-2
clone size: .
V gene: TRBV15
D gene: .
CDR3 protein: CATSAPSGEGYTF
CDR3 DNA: TGTGCCACCAGCGCGCCGTCCGGGGAAGGCTACACCTTC

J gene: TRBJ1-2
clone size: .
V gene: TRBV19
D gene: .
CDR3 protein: CATMRYNNYGYTF
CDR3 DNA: TGTGCCACCATGCGGTACAACAACTATGGCTACACCTTC

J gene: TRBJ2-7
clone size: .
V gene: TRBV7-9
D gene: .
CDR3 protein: CASGGYRGYEQYF
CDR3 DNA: TGTGCCAGCGGCGGGTACCGAGGGTACGAGCAGTACTTC

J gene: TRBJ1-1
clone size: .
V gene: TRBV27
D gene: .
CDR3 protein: CASSLMDSTEAFF
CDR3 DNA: TGTGCCAGCAGTTTAATGGACAGCACTGAAGCTTTCTTT

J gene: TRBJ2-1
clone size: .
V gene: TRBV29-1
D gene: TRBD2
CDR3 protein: CSVATGTSENEQFF
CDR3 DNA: TGCAGCGTCGCGACAGGGACTAGCGAGAATGAGCAGTTCTTC

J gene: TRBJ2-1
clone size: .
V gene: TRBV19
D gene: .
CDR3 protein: CASRGAREQFF
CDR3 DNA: TGTGCCAGTAGGGGGGCACGGGAGCAGTTCTTC

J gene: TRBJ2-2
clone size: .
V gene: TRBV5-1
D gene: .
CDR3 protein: CASSLGRSTGELFF
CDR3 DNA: TGCGCCAGCAGCTTGGGACGGAGCACCGGGGAGCTGTTTTTT

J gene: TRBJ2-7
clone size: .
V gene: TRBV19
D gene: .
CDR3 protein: CASSIDPYYEQYF
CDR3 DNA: TGTGCCAGTAGTATAGACCCTTACTACGAGCAGTACTTC

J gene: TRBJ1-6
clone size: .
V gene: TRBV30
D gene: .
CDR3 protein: CAWKFRGAGDSPLHF
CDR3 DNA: TGTGCCTGGAAATTTCGGGGGGCTGGGGATTCACCCCTCCACTTT

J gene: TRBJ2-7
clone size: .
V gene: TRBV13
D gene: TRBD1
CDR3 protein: CASSQGQGWEQYF
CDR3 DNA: TGTGCCAGCAGCCAAGGACAGGGTTGGGAGCAGTACTTC

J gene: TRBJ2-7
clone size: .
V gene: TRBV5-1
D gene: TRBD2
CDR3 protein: CASSMGLAGGLAFEQYF
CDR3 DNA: TGCGCCAGCAGCATGGGACTAGCGGGGGGGCTAGCGTTCGAGCAGTACTTC

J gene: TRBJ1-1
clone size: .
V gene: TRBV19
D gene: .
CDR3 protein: CASSIDLTNGAVSTEAFF
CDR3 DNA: TGTGCCAGTAGTATAGATCTTACCAATGGGGCTGTTAGCACTGAAGCTTTCTTT

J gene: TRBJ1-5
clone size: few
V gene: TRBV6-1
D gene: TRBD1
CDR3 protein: CASAGTGEAQHF
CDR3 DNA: TGTGCCAGCGCGGGGACAGGGGAAGCCCAGCATTTT

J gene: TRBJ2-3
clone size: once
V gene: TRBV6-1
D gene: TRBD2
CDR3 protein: CASSEGTSGGTDTQYF
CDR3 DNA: TGTGCCAGCAGTGAAGGGACTAGCGGGGGGACAGATACGCAGTATTTT

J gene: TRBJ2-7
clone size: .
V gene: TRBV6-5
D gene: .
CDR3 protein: CASSTAALREQYF
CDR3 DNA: TGTGCCAGCAGTACAGCGGCCCTACGGGAGCAGTACTTC

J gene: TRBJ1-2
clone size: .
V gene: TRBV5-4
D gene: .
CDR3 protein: CASRAKTGGSGYTF
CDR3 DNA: TGTGCCAGCAGGGCAAAGACGGGAGGTAGTGGCTACACCTTC

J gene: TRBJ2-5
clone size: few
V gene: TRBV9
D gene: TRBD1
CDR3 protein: CASGTGGEETQYF
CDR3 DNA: TGTGCCAGCGGAACAGGGGGCGAGGAGACCCAGTACTTC

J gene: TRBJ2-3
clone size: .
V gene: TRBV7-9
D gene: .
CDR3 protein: CASSLAHGGTPTTDTQYF
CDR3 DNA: TGTGCCAGCAGCTTAGCCCATGGGGGCACCCCAACTACAGATACGCAGTATTTT

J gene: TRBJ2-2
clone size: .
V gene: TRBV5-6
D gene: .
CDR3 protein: CASSGIGGRTGELFF
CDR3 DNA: TGTGCCAGCAGCGGGATCGGGGGGCGGACCGGGGAGCTGTTTTTT

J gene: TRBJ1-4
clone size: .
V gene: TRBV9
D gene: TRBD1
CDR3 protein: CASSLWTGNGEKLFF
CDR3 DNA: TGTGCCAGCAGCCTCTGGACAGGGAACGGTGAAAAACTGTTTTTT

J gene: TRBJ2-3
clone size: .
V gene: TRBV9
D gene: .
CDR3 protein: CASSPRRIAGTDTQYF
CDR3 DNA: TGTGCCAGCAGCCCGCGCCGTATAGCGGGCACAGATACGCAGTATTTT

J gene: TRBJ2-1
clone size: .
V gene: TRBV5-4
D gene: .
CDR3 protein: CASSLNGRGPWDEQFF
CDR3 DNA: TGTGCCAGCAGCTTGAACGGGCGGGGGCCCTGGGATGAGCAGTTCTTC

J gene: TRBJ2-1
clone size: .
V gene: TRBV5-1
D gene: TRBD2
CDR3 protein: CASSLVGTNNEQFF
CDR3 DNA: TGCGCCAGCAGCTTGGTTGGGACTAACAATGAGCAGTTCTTC

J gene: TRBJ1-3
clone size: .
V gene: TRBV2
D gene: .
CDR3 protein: CASSFGAGNTIYF
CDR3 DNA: TGTGCCAGCAGTTTTGGAGCTGGAAACACCATATATTTT

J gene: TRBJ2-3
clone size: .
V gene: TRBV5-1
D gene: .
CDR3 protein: CASSLAGSTDTQYF
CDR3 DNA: TGCGCCAGCAGCTTGGCAGGGAGCACAGATACGCAGTATTTT

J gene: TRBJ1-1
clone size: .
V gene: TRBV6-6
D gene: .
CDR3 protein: CASSYGGRGLNTEAFF
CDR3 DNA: TGTGCCAGCAGTTACGGCGGGAGGGGTCTGAACACTGAAGCTTTCTTT

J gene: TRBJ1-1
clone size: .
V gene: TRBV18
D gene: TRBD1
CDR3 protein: CASLPTGFGTEAFF
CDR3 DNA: TGTGCCAGCTTACCGACAGGGTTTGGAACTGAAGCTTTCTTT

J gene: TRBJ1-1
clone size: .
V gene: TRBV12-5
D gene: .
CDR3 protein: CASTRDINSGAFF
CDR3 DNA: TGTGCTAGTACCCGGGACATCAACTCCGGAGCTTTCTTT

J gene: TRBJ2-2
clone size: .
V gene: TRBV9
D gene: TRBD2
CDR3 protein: CASKAGEITGELFF
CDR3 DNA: TGTGCCAGCAAGGCGGGAGAGATAACCGGGGAGCTGTTTTTT

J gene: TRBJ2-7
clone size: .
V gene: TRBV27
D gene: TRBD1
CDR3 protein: CASSQRTGFDEQYF
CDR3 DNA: TGTGCCAGCAGCCAAAGGACAGGGTTTGACGAGCAGTACTTC

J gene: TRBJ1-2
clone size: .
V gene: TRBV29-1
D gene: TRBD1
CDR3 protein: CSVEPGGGHYGHTF
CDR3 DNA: TGCAGCGTTGAACCAGGGGGCGGGCACTATGGCCACACCTTC

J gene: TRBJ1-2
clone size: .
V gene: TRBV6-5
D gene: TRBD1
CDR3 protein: CASRTWTGKDYGYTF
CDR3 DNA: TGTGCCAGCAGGACGTGGACAGGAAAAGACTATGGCTACACCTTC

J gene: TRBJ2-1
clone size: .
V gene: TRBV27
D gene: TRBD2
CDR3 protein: CASSPLAGGLYNEQFF
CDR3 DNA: TGTGCCAGCAGTCCTCTAGCGGGGGGGCTTTACAATGAGCAGTTCTTC

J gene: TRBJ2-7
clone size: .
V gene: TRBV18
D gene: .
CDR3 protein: CASSPPSGYEQYF
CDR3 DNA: TGTGCCAGCTCACCCCCTTCAGGCTACGAGCAGTACTTC

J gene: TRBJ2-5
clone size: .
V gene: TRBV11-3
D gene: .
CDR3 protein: CASSLVAGKETQYF
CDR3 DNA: TGTGCCAGCAGCTTAGTGGCGGGCAAAGAGACCCAGTACTTC

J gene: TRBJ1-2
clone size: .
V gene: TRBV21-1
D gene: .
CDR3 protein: CASSKESTANYGYTF
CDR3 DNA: TGTGCCAGCAGCAAAGAATCCACAGCTAACTATGGCTACACCTTC

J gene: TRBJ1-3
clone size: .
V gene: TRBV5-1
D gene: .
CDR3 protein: CASSLGPGISSGNTIYF
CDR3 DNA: TGCGCCAGCAGCTTGGGGCCAGGGATAAGCTCTGGAAACACCATATATTTT

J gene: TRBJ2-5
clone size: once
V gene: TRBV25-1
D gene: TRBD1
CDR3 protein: CASSEGTGQRETQYF
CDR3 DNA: TGTGCCAGCAGTGAGGGGACAGGGCAGCGAGAGACCCAGTACTTC

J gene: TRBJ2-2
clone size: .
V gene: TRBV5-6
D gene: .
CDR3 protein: CASSLDGNTGELFF
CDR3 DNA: TGTGCCAGCAGCTTGGACGGGAACACCGGGGAGCTGTTTTTT

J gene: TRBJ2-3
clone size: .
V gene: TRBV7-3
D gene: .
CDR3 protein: CASSPGGGTDTQYF
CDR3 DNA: TGTGCCAGCAGCCCCGGGGGAGGTACAGATACGCAGTATTTT

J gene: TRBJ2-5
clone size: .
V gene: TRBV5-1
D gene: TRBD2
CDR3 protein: CASSVNPGGDRETQYF
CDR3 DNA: TGCGCCAGCAGCGTCAACCCGGGGGGTGACCGGGAGACCCAGTACTTC

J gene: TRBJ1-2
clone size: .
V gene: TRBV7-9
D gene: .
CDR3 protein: CASSLPRWTEHGYTF
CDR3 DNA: TGTGCCAGCAGCCTCCCCCGATGGACAGAGCATGGCTACACCTTC

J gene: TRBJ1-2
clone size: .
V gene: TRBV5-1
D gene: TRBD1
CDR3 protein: CASSQGVQSSTF
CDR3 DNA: TGCGCCAGCAGCCAGGGGGTTCAAAGCTCCACCTTC

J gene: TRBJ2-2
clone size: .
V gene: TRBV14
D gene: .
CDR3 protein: CASSQVGRTGELFF
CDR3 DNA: TGTGCCAGCAGCCAAGTCGGTCGGACCGGGGAGCTGTTTTTT

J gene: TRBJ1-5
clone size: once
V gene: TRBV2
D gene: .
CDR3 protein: CASDTGENQPQHF
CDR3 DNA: TGTGCCAGCGATACGGGTGAAAATCAGCCCCAGCATTTT

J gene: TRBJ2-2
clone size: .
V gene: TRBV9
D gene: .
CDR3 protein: CASSVDSGELFF
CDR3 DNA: TGTGCCAGCAGCGTAGACTCCGGGGAGCTGTTTTTT

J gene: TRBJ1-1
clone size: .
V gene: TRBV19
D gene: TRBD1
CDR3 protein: CASSRQTGVRTEAFF
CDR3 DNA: TGTGCCAGTAGCCGGCAGACAGGGGTGAGAACTGAAGCTTTCTTT

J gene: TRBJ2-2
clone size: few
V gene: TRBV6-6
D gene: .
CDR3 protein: CASTRANTGELFF
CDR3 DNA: TGTGCCAGCACCAGGGCGAACACCGGGGAGCTGTTTTTT

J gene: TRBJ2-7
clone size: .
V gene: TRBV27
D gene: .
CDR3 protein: CASRRGIYEQYF
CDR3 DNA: TGTGCCAGCAGGAGGGGGATCTACGAGCAGTACTTC

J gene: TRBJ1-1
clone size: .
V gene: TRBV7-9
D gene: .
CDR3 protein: CASSSQTNTEAFF
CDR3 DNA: TGTGCCAGCAGCAGCCAGACAAACACTGAAGCTTTCTTT